These T cell receptor beta chains were read from a single sample in a study of shared clonotypes between healthy human individuals. Produced via immunoSEQ multiplex PCR; TCRdb's table is partial and in-frame only. The table has approximately 720,000 clones, about two thirds seen once. The sample comprised memory CD4+ T cells sorted from blood. All receptors derive from a woman in her 30s in good health. Both conserved end residues are part of each CDR3. Each record gives: V gene, clone size, J gene, D gene, CDR3 length, CDR3 protein, CDR3 DNA. D genes are given only for firm matches. The size entry is marked missing in some rows and otherwise reads once, few, many or a size class.

TRBV6-5	-	TRBJ2-6	-	14	CASRRGSGANVLTF	TGTGCCAGCAGAAGAGGATCTGGGGCCAACGTCCTGACTTTC
TRBV7-6	-	TRBJ2-7	-	16	CASSLRAAVSSYEQYF	TGTGCCAGCAGCCTCAGGGCAGCGGTGAGCTCCTACGAGCAGTACTTC
TRBV18	-	TRBJ1-5	TRBD1	14	CASSPGQYNQPQHF	TGTGCCAGCTCACCGGGACAGTACAATCAGCCCCAGCATTTT
TRBV10-1	-	TRBJ1-2	TRBD1	15	CASSAPGQGFDGYTF	TGCGCCAGCAGTGCCCCCGGACAGGGTTTTGATGGCTACACCTTC
TRBV5-1	-	TRBJ1-1	-	14	CASSLRGMNTEAFF	TGCGCCAGCAGCTTGAGGGGGATGAACACTGAAGCTTTCTTT
TRBV28	few	TRBJ1-1	-	15	CASRRMDRPNTEAFF	TGTGCCAGCAGGCGAATGGACAGACCGAACACTGAAGCTTTCTTT
TRBV28	-	TRBJ2-3	-	13	CASSLKVLGTQYF	TGTGCCAGCAGTTTAAAGGTCTTGGGTACGCAGTATTTT
TRBV28	-	TRBJ2-5	TRBD2	19	CASSSPRGSSGLGWETQYF	TGTGCCAGCAGTTCCCCGCGAGGGAGTAGCGGGCTCGGATGGGAGACCCAGTACTTC
TRBV11-2	-	TRBJ1-1	-	13	CASSIGEDTEAFF	TGTGCCAGCAGCATCGGGGAGGACACTGAAGCTTTCTTT
TRBV28	-	TRBJ2-1	TRBD2	15	CASSTLAGDINEQFF	TGTGCCAGCAGCACCTTAGCGGGAGACATAAATGAGCAGTTCTTC
TRBV21-1	-	TRBJ2-5	-	16	CASSKGWGTHKETQYF	TGTGCCAGCAGCAAAGGGTGGGGGACGCATAAAGAGACCCAGTACTTC
TRBV27	few	TRBJ2-2	-	16	CASSLWASANTGELFF	TGTGCCAGCAGTTTATGGGCCAGCGCGAACACCGGGGAGCTGTTTTTT
TRBV4-2	-	TRBJ2-7	-	15	CASSLTLRGEDEQYF	TGTGCCAGCAGCCTGACACTGAGGGGTGAAGACGAGCAGTACTTC
TRBV7-2	-	TRBJ2-1	-	13	CASSLAGVGEQFF	TGTGCCAGCAGCTTAGCGGGAGTGGGGGAGCAGTTCTTC
TRBV5-6	-	TRBJ2-3	-	15	CASSLGLVSTDTQYF	TGTGCCAGCAGCTTGGGGCTAGTGAGCACAGATACGCAGTATTTT
TRBV28	-	TRBJ2-3	TRBD2	19	CASSLSGLAGGSGTDTQYF	TGTGCCAGCAGTTTGAGCGGACTAGCGGGGGGCTCGGGCACAGATACGCAGTATTTT
TRBV6-5	-	TRBJ1-5	TRBD1	14	CASSSGGGGQPQHF	TGTGCCAGCAGTTCCGGAGGGGGCGGTCAGCCCCAGCATTTT
TRBV5-4	-	TRBJ2-5	-	12	CASSFPKETQYF	TGTGCCAGCAGCTTTCCGAAAGAGACCCAGTACTTC
TRBV27	many	TRBJ1-1	TRBD1	15	CASSSWDRKNTEAFF	TGTGCCAGCAGTTCTTGGGACAGGAAGAACACTGAAGCTTTCTTT
TRBV27	-	TRBJ1-5	TRBD1	15	CASSLNPGGRQPQHF	TGTGCCAGCAGTTTAAACCCAGGGGGTAGGCAGCCCCAGCATTTT
TRBV19	many	TRBJ2-2	TRBD2	18	CASSIPGLAGANTGELFF	TGTGCCAGTAGTATCCCGGGACTAGCGGGGGCGAACACCGGGGAGCTGTTTTTT
TRBV7-2	-	TRBJ1-1	-	14	CASSSRKGSTEAFF	TGTGCCAGCAGCTCACGTAAGGGCAGCACTGAAGCTTTCTTT
TRBV7-9	-	TRBJ2-3	TRBD2	17	CASSELGLAGGPDTQYF	TGTGCCAGCAGCGAACTCGGACTAGCGGGAGGGCCGGATACGCAGTATTTT
TRBV27	once	TRBJ2-2	TRBD1	16	CASSLSSGGYTGELFF	TGTGCCAGCAGTTTATCTTCAGGGGGCTACACCGGGGAGCTGTTTTTT
TRBV28	-	TRBJ2-6	-	16	CASSFPPLSGANVLTF	TGTGCCAGCAGTTTTCCCCCTCTCTCTGGGGCCAACGTCCTGACTTTC
TRBV18	-	TRBJ1-1	-	14	CASSPQDTNTEAFF	TGTGCCAGCTCTCCTCAAGACACGAACACTGAAGCTTTCTTT
TRBV7-9	-	TRBJ2-5	-	15	CASSEEGGRWETQYF	TGTGCCAGCAGCGAGGAAGGGGGGAGGTGGGAGACCCAGTACTTC
TRBV5-1	-	TRBJ1-5	-	13	CASSRGPNQPQHF	TGCGCCAGCAGTCGGGGGCCCAATCAGCCCCAGCATTTT
TRBV28	-	TRBJ1-2	-	16	CASSSPNRVPNYGYTF	TGTGCCAGCAGTTCCCCAAACAGGGTCCCTAACTATGGCTACACCTTC